This TCR beta chain was sequenced in a study of tumor and adjacent non-tumor tissue in lung cancer (dated by TCRdb to 2017 to 2018). Describing the broader study: By cancer type, the cohort comprised 11 to 12 adenocarcinoma patients, 2 squamous cell carcinoma patients and 1 small cell lung cancer patient. The study compared bulk TCRbeta repertoires between lung tumor tissue and matched distant non-tumor lung tissue from fewer than 19 lung cancer patients. Sequencing produced about 120,000,000 productive TCRbeta reads in total, an average of approximately 4.2 million reads per sample. Ages among the roughly 15 patients ranged from about 31 to 85 years, there were about ten men and 5 women, and disease was at TNM stage I to III. Over 25 paired specimens, one tumor and one normal lung sample per patient, were profiled by TCRbeta CDR3 sequencing.

A few counts support this clonotype. The antigen it recognizes is unknown. Given a much more abundant clone one base away, this may be a read error. The germline V gene specifies KGHDR as CDR1 and SFDVKD as CDR2. Measured from the cysteine to the phenylalanine, the CDR3 is 13 residues long. Solely the CDR3 DNA is kept, with 39 bases framed from the first base. Overall study outcomes, separate from this receptor: A significantly larger cumulative share of the repertoire was made up by the top 100 clones in normal lung than in tumor tissue. Peripheral blood was not sequenced, so blood TCRbeta repertoires in these lung cancer patients were not examined. Significantly higher TCR diversity (inverse Simpson) was observed in tumor tissue than in normal lung tissue (roughly 390 vs 170, P = 0.0075, Mann-Whitney U test). Younger patients had significantly higher TCR diversity, and higher tumor TCR diversity was associated with shorter overall and disease-free survival. Only about 15 patients were in the cohort, and the authors stated that larger samples and more detailed clinical data are needed. The sequencing platform is not named in the methods, and unique molecular identifiers are not mentioned.

Library prep was done by multiplex PCR. The reads were generated on an Illumina HiSeq 2500. Following protocols modified from ARM-PCR, the researchers constructed TCRbeta libraries through three rounds of nested PCR with primers (Table S4). Before sequencing, PCR products in the 200-500 bp range were cut out of the gel and cleaned up using the QIAquick gel extraction kit. For the original study's pipeline: Reads were cleaned using Trimmomatic, were merged into complete CDR3 sequences using FLASH, and were assigned to V(D)J germline segments using MiTCR. VDJtools was used to compute clonal diversity as the inverse Simpson's index. A read counted as productive if the sequence was in-frame and lacked a premature stop codon. Using fastp at Q25 and MiXCR, TCRdb reprocessed the public reads and kept productive beta chains. Rows matching on CDR3 protein sequence are summarized as one entry with the most common DNA and genes. TCRdb's processing, not the authors' own work, is the source of the V and J calls. A total of just over 200,000 distinct CDR3 sequences appear in this sample, 70% to 75% of them only once. In total, the top ten clones hold 25% of the sample.

RNA was isolated from bulk unsorted tissue, and RNA quality was assessed with a NanoDrop ND-1000 and an Agilent 2100. Donors were newly diagnosed lung cancer patients admitted for thoracic surgery in China between August and November 2014, without prior chemotherapy. Patients with previous radiotherapy or chemotherapy, or with another concurrent cancer, were excluded from the study. Pieces of surgical tissue measuring roughly 1-2.1 cm3 were kept in RNAlater solution and held at -80 degrees C until needed. The clonotype originates from a man aged 60 to 69 with non-small cell lung cancer. The rearranged chain carries TRBV24-1 and TRBJ2-1; 6 matching bases give a weak D call of TRBD2. The material sequenced was lung tumor tissue. The sequenced DNA is TGTGTCACCAGTGATAGGACGGGACTTGAGCAGTTCTTC. Its protein reads: CVTSDRTGLEQFF.